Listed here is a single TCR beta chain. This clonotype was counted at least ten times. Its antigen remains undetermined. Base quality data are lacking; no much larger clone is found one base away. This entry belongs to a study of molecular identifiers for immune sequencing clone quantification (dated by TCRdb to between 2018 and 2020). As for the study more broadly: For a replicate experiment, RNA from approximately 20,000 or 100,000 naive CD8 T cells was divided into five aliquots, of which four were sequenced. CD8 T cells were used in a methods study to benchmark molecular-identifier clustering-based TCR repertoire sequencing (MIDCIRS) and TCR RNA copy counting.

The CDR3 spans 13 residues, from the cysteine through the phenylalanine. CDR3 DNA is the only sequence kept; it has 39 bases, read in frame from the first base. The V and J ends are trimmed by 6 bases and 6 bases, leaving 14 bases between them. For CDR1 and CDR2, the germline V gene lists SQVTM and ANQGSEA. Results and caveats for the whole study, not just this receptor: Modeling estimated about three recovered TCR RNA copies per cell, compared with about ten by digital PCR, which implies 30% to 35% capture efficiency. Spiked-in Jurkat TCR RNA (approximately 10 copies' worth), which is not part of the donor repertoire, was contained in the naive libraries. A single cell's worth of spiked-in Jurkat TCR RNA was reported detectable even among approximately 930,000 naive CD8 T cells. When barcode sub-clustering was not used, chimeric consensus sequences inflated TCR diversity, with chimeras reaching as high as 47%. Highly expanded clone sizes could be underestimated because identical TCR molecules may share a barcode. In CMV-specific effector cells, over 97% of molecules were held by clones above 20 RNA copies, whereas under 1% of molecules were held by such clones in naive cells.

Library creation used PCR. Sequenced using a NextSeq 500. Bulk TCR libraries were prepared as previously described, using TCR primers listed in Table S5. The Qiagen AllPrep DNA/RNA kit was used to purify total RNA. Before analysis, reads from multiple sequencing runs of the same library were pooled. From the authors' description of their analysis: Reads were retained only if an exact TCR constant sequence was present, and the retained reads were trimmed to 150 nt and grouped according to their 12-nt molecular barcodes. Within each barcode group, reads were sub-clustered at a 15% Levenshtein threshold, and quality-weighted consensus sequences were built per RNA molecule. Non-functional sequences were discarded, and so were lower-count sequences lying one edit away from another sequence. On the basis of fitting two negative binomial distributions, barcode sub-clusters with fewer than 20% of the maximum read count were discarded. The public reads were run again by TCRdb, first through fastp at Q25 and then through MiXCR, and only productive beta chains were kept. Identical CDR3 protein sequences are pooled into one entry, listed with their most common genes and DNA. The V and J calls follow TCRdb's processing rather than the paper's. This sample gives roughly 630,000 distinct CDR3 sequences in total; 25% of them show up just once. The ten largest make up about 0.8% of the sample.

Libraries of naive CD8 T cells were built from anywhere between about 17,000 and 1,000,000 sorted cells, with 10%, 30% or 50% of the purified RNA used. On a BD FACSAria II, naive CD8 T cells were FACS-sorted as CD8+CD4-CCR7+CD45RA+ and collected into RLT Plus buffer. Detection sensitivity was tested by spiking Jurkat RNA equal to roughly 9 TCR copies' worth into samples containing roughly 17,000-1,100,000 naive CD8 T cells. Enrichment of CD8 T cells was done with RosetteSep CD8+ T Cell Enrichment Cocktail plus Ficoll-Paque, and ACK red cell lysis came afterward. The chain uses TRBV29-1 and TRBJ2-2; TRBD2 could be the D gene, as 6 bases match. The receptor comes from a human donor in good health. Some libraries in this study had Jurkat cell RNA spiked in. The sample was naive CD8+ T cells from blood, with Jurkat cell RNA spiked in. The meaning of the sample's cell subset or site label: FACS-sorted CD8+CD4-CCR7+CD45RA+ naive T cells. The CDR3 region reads CSVGDWGSGELFF. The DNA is TGCAGCGTGGGGGACTGGGGATCCGGGGAGCTGTTTTTT.